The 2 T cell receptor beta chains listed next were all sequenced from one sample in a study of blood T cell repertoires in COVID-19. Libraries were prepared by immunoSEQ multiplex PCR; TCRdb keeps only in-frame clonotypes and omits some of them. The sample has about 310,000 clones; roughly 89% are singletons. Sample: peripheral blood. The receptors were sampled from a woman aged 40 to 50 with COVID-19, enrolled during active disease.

The CDR3 DNA reads as TGTGCCTGGAGTGTAGGTGGTAGTGACATTTACGGACAGTACTTC. Its translation is CAWSVGGSDIYGQYF. The rearrangement uses TRBV30 and TRBJ2-7; D gene ambiguous. CDR1 GTSNPN and CDR2 SVGIG come from the germline V gene (reference sequence). CDR3 length equals 15 residues. Trimming took off 0 bases at V and 10 bases at J, with 22 bases between the two ends.

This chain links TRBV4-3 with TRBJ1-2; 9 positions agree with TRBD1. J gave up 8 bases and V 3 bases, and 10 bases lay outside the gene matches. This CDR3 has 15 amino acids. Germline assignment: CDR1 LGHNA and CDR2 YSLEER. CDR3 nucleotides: TGCGCCAGCAGCCACACCGGGGACAGGGACGGCGGCTACACCTTC. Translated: CASSHTGDRDGGYTF.